The 18 T cell receptor beta chains below were found in one sample sequenced in a study of T cells after yellow fever vaccination. Each CDR3 protein gets one entry after TCRdb re-called the 5' RACE reads with MiXCR. Among about 340,000 distinct CDR3 sequences listed, 3% to 4.5% were seen once. This material consisted of PBMCs, taken 5 days after the yellow fever booster vaccination. These TCRs come from a man aged 18 to 30 who received the YFV17D yellow fever vaccine.

The chain has TRBV11-2 and TRBJ2-5, with D possibly matching TRBD2 (6 bases). CDR1 and CDR2 (germline): SGHAT, FQNNGV. This CDR3 has 15 residues. V gave up 1 base and J gave up 5 bases, with 14 bases separating them. DNA of the CDR3: TGTGCCAGCAGCTTAGTAGGGGAGGTCTGGGAGACCCAGTACTTC. This codes for CASSLVGEVWETQYF.

The chain links TRBV12-3 or TRBV12-4 to TRBJ1-5; D gene uncertain. The CDR3 contains 12 residues. V lost 3 bases and J lost 6, with 6 bases in between. The CDR3 sequence is CASSFYSQPQHF. DNA of the CDR3: TGTGCCAGCAGTTTCTACTCTCAGCCCCAGCATTTT.

As regards this clonotype: With a much larger clone just one base away, this may be a read error. The V call is TRBV11-3, the J call TRBJ1-1; a weak D match, TRBD1 (6 bases). Germline assignment: CDR1 SGHNT and CDR2 YENEEA. There are 13 residues in the CDR3. V was trimmed by 3 bases and J by 4 bases, leaving 9 bases between them. The CDR3 loop reads CASSFQQGTEAFF. The CDR3 DNA is TGTGCCAGCAGCTTTCAACAGGGCACTGAAGCTTTCTTT. The full variable domain, in which reference TRBV11-3 and TRBJ1-1 provide the parts outside the CDR3, is EAGVVQSPRYKIIEKKQPVAFWCNPISGHNTLYWYLQNLGQGPELLIRYENEEAVDDSQLPKDRFSAERLKGVDSTLKIQPAELGDSAVYLCASSFQQGTEAFFGQGTRLTVV.

The chain links TRBV28 to TRBJ2-1; a weak D match, TRBD1 (5 bases). Germline CDR1 MDHEN, CDR2 SYDVKM. The ends were cut back, 2 bases at V and 9 bases at J, with 11 bases in the middle. The CDR3 is made up of 13 amino acids. CDR3 amino acids: CASSLQGMGEQFF. Here the CDR3 DNA reads TGTGCCAGCAGTTTACAGGGAATGGGTGAGCAGTTCTTC.

This clonotype was counted many times. The chain joins TRBV9 to TRBJ2-3; unclear D gene. Germline CDR1 is SGDLS and CDR2 is YYNGEE. This CDR3 region has 13 residues. Trimming left V 2 bases short and J 6 bases short, with 10 bases between. CDR3 sequence reads: CASSVSQTDTQYF. The CDR3 bases are TGTGCCAGCAGCGTCAGCCAAACTGATACGCAGTATTTT. The full variable domain, completed using reference TRBV9 and TRBJ2-3, is DSGVTQTPKHLITATGQRVTLRCSPRSGDLSVYWYQQSLDQGLQFLIQYYNGEERAKGNILERFSAQQFPDLHSELNLSSLELGDSALYFCASSVSQTDTQYFGPGTRLTVL.

This clonotype came up a few times. The CDR3 region has the DNA TGTGCCAGCAGACACGTAGGGACAGGGGTAGCCGAGCAGTACTTC. It is translated as CASRHVGTGVAEQYF. This rearrangement joins TRBV27 to TRBJ2-7; 10 bases are shared with TRBD1. CDR3 length equals 15 residues. CDR1 is MNHEY and CDR2 is SMNVEV in the germline V gene (reference sequence). Germline trimming cut 6 bases from V and 6 bases from J; bases unmatched to any gene: 11.

This clonotype was picked up a small number of times. The CDR3 reads CASSLRIGNYGYTF. The CDR3 nucleotides read TGCGCCAGCAGCTTGAGGATAGGGAACTATGGCTACACCTTC. The chain combines TRBV5-1 with TRBJ1-2; no firm D call. The CDR3 contains 14 residues. V lost 1 base and J 2 bases, leaving 9 bases between the germline ends. Germline CDR1 SGHRS, CDR2 YFSETQ. Using reference TRBV5-1 and TRBJ1-2 for the parts outside the CDR3, the full variable domain is KAGVTQTPRYLIKTRGQQVTLSCSPISGHRSVSWYQQTPGQGLQFLFEYFSETQRNKGNFPGRFSGRQFSNSRSEMNVSTLELGDSALYLCASSLRIGNYGYTFGSGTRLTVV.

The sample holds a few counts of this clonotype. The genes are TRBV11-2 and TRBJ1-6; D is perhaps TRBD1 (6 bases). The V end was cut by 6 bases, the J end by 7 bases, with 19 bases between. The germline CDR1 and CDR2 sequences are SGHAT and FQNNGV. CDR3 length: 16 residues. The CDR3 region has the DNA TGTGCCAGCAGACGCCTCGCCGGACAGAAAAATTCACCCCTCCACTTT. Protein sequence: CASRRLAGQKNSPLHF.

This clonotype was counted a few times. The J gene is TRBJ1-2, the V gene TRBV28; D is unresolved. V was shortened by 6 bases and J by 6 bases, with 11 bases between the two germline ends. This CDR3 is built from 12 residues. Per the germline V gene, CDR1 is MDHEN and CDR2 is SYDVKM. The CDR3: CASSNFGDGYTF. CDR3 in DNA: TGTGCCAGCAGCAACTTCGGCGATGGCTACACCTTC.

In its sample, this clonotype was seen many times. The chain links TRBV7-2 to TRBJ1-3; weak D call: TRBD1 (5 bases). Germline V lookup: CDR1 SGHTA, CDR2 FQGNSA. The length of the CDR3 is 16 residues. Between the trimmed V and J ends, which lost 5 bases and 3 bases, there was a span of 17 bases. The CDR3 DNA sequence: TGTGCCAGCAGCGCGCAGGGAGGACATGTTGGAAACACCATATATTTT. It codes for CASSAQGGHVGNTIYF.

This clonotype has just a few counts. The chain uses TRBV5-4 and TRBJ2-3; D is undetermined. From germline, CDR1 is SGHNT and CDR2 YYREEE (reference sequence). The ends were cut back, 1 base at V and 1 base at J, with 10 bases in the middle. The CDR3 has 15 amino acids. CDR3 DNA: TGTGCCAGCAGCTTGTTCGCGGTCCGCACAGATACGCAGTATTTT. Amino acid sequence: CASSLFAVRTDTQYF. The complete variable domain, with remaining parts taken from reference TRBV5-4 and TRBJ2-3, reads ETGVTQSPTHLIKTRGQQVTLRCSSQSGHNTVSWYQQALGQGPQFIFQYYREEENGRGNFPPRFSGLQFPNYSSELNVNALELDDSALYLCASSLFAVRTDTQYFGPGTRLTVL.

This clonotype was seen many times. This chain links TRBV7-9 with TRBJ1-3, with D uncertain. This CDR3 region has 13 residues. Deletions cut 1 base from V and 3 bases from J, with 4 bases between. The germline V gene has CDR1 SEHNR and CDR2 FQNEAQ (reference sequence). Written as DNA, the CDR3 is TGTGCCAGCAGCTTAGAACGTGGAAACACCATATATTTT. It codes for CASSLERGNTIYF.

The table lists this clonotype with many counts. V and J are TRBV20-1 and TRBJ1-1, with TRBD1 matching 7 bases. Germline loops: CDR1 DFQATT, CDR2 SNEGSKA (reference sequence). The CDR3 extends over 13 amino acids. Trimming removed 4 bases from V and 8 bases from J; junction bases left unmatched: 10. CDR3 sequence (DNA): TGCAGTGCTACTCGACAGGGAAGGGTGGAAGCTTTCTTT. This gives the protein CSATRQGRVEAFF.

This clonotype was detected ten times or more. This chain links TRBV20-1 with TRBJ2-3, with TRBD2 matching 16 bases. The CDR3 runs 20 residues. Germline V gene data show CDR1 as DFQATT and CDR2 as SNEGSKA (reference sequence). V shed 6 bases and J 0 bases; nucleotides not matched to a gene: 15. DNA for the CDR3: TGCAGTGCGGGTCCCGGGACTAGCGGGGGGGCCCCTCCGAGCACAGATACGCAGTATTTT. Protein: CSAGPGTSGGAPPSTDTQYF.

The chain couples TRBV7-9 to TRBJ2-5; 9 bases are shared with TRBD2. V dropped 5 bases and J dropped 2; count of bases not matched to a gene: 12. CDR1 is SEHNR and CDR2 is FQNEAQ in the germline V gene (reference sequence). CDR3 size: 17 residues. As DNA, the CDR3 is TGTGCCAGCAGCCCTGGGGCGCTAGCGGGGCGGCAAGAGACCCAGTACTTC. It codes for CASSPGALAGRQETQYF.

This clonotype was detected ten times or more. The J gene is TRBJ2-1, the V gene TRBV18; perhaps TRBD2 as D (5 bases). Germline V CDR1 and CDR2: KGHSH, LQKENI. V was shortened by 1 base and J by 1 base, with 14 bases between the two germline ends. The CDR3 length is 17 residues. CDR3 sequence: CASSPQAPLGSYNEQFF. The CDR3 region has the DNA TGTGCCAGCTCACCACAGGCTCCACTAGGATCCTACAATGAGCAGTTCTTC.

Ten or more counts support this clonotype. The gene calls are TRBV7-8 and TRBJ1-5; possible D gene TRBD1, 5 bases. CDR1 is SGHVS and CDR2 is FQNEAQ in the germline V gene. The CDR3 runs 13 residues. Deletions cut 11 bases from V and 4 bases from J, with 15 bases between. In DNA form, the CDR3 reads TGTGCCTCTCGCGGGGACGTGAATCAGCCCCAGCATTTT. Its protein product is CASRGDVNQPQHF.

V is TRBV9 and J is TRBJ2-2; 8 nucleotides agree with TRBD1. The J segment lost 4 bases and the V segment lost 0 bases, leaving 2 bases of the junction unmatched. This CDR3 comprises 15 residues. CDR1 and CDR2 from the germline V gene are SGDLS and YYNGEE. CDR3 region: CASSVDRGFTGELFF. In nucleotides, the CDR3 is TGTGCCAGCAGCGTAGACAGGGGGTTCACCGGGGAGCTGTTTTTT.